This is a list of T cell receptor beta chains from one sample in a study of CD8+ T cells in alopecia areata. Clones were read by immunoSEQ multiplex PCR, and TCRdb kept only the in-frame ones, dropping some. Here the sample spans about 90,000 clones, about 40% being singletons. Source: CD8+ T cells sorted from blood, taken at week 24, from a patient treated with tofacitinib. Receptor source: a human donor with alopecia areata. The CDR3 runs from the conserved cysteine through the conserved F or W. The D gene is left open where the match is weak. Clone size appears in some rows only: once, few, many, or a class for an expanded clone.

CDR3	DNA	J	D	V	size
CASSLTGSGNEQFF	TGTGCCAGCAGCTTAACGGGATCCGGAAATGAGCAGTTCTTC	TRBJ2-1	.	TRBV7-9	.
CASRDRGSPEAFF	TGTGCCAGTAGGGACCGAGGAAGTCCCGAAGCTTTCTTT	TRBJ1-1	.	TRBV19	.
CASSEAGSEQFF	TGCGCCAGCAGCGAAGCGGGGAGTGAGCAGTTCTTC	TRBJ2-1	TRBD2	TRBV4-1	.
CATSSVRAGLTGELFF	TGTGCCACCAGCAGCGTGAGAGCGGGCCTTACCGGGGAGCTGTTTTTT	TRBJ2-2	.	TRBV15	.
CASSLSTRYEQYF	TGTGCCAGCAGTTTATCGACCCGGTACGAGCAGTACTTC	TRBJ2-7	.	TRBV27	once
CASNPRGVWYTGELFF	TGTGCCAGTAACCCTCGAGGGGTTTGGTACACCGGGGAGCTGTTTTTT	TRBJ2-2	.	TRBV19	.
CSVEDQGRNYGYTF	TGCAGCGTTGAAGATCAGGGACGGAACTATGGCTACACCTTC	TRBJ1-2	.	TRBV29-1	.
CASSEYLAGGPYEQYF	TGTGCCAGCAGTGAATACCTAGCGGGAGGGCCCTACGAGCAGTACTTC	TRBJ2-7	TRBD2	TRBV25-1	.
CASSASYEQYF	TGTGCCAGCAGCGCATCCTACGAGCAGTACTTC	TRBJ2-7	.	TRBV11-2	.
CASSLSGRVNEQFF	TGTGCCAGCAGTTTAAGCGGGAGGGTAAATGAGCAGTTCTTC	TRBJ2-1	TRBD2	TRBV27	.
CSAREDNEQFF	TGCAGTGCTAGAGAGGACAATGAGCAGTTCTTC	TRBJ2-1	.	TRBV20-1	.
CASSHRGLDGYTF	TGTGCCAGCAGTCACAGGGGGTTGGATGGCTACACCTTC	TRBJ1-2	TRBD1	TRBV27	.
CASKTGRGEQYF	TGTGCCAGCAAAACAGGGCGGGGCGAGCAGTACTTC	TRBJ2-7	.	TRBV27	.
CASSRPGTVETQYF	TGTGCCAGCAGCCGCCCCGGGACAGTGGAGACCCAGTACTTC	TRBJ2-5	TRBD1	TRBV11-2	few
CASSLWPREQFF	TGTGCCAGCAGCTTATGGCCCCGTGAGCAGTTCTTC	TRBJ2-1	.	TRBV11-2	.
CASSQSGGKGLADTQYF	TGCGCCAGCAGCCAAAGCGGCGGGAAAGGTTTGGCAGATACGCAGTATTTT	TRBJ2-3	.	TRBV4-3	.
CASRPTSGSIEQFF	TGTGCCAGCAGACCTACTAGCGGGAGTATCGAGCAGTTCTTC	TRBJ2-1	TRBD2	TRBV27	.
CSATAQSSGANVLTF	TGCAGCGCGACCGCACAGAGCTCTGGGGCCAACGTCCTGACTTTC	TRBJ2-6	.	TRBV29-1	.
CASSPGVAGLYF	TGTGCCAGCAGCCCTGGAGTAGCGGGACTGTACTTC	TRBJ2-4	TRBD2	TRBV7-6	.
CASSETGATNEKLFF	TGTGCCAGCAGCGAGACAGGGGCAACTAATGAAAAACTGTTTTTT	TRBJ1-4	TRBD1	TRBV9	.
CSVADRAPITGELFF	TGCAGCGTTGCGGACAGGGCCCCCATTACCGGGGAGCTGTTTTTT	TRBJ2-2	TRBD1	TRBV29-1	.
CASCLGTAGTDTQYF	TGCGCCAGCTGCCTTGGGACAGCGGGCACAGATACGCAGTATTTT	TRBJ2-3	TRBD1	TRBV4-3	.
CASSEGVGVKF	TGTGCCAGCAGTGAAGGGGTTGGGGTTAAGTTC	TRBJ2-7	.	TRBV2	few
CASQLAEYNEQFF	TGTGCCAGCCAACTAGCGGAATACAATGAGCAGTTCTTC	TRBJ2-1	TRBD2	TRBV6-1	few
CASSLAPGLAHNEQFF	TGTGCCAGCAGCTTAGCCCCGGGACTAGCGCACAATGAGCAGTTCTTC	TRBJ2-1	TRBD2	TRBV7-2	.
CASSFYRASTDTQYF	TGTGCCAGCTCATTCTACCGGGCCTCAACAGATACGCAGTATTTT	TRBJ2-3	.	TRBV18	few
CASSFGNQPQHF	TGTGCCAGCAGCTTCGGGAATCAGCCCCAGCATTTT	TRBJ1-5	.	TRBV7-9	few
CASSASGAWSNEQFF	TGTGCCAGCAGCGCCAGCGGGGCTTGGAGCAATGAGCAGTTCTTC	TRBJ2-1	TRBD2	TRBV9	.
CASSLMGGGKEETQYF	TGTGCCAGCAGTTTAATGGGGGGCGGCAAAGAAGAGACCCAGTACTTC	TRBJ2-5	.	TRBV27	once
CASSATPYEQYF	TGTGCCAGCAGTGCCACCCCCTACGAGCAGTACTTC	TRBJ2-7	.	TRBV2	.
CASSYSGLLNSYEQYF	TGTGCCAGCAGTTACTCGGGACTCCTTAATTCCTACGAGCAGTACTTC	TRBJ2-7	.	TRBV6-5	once
CASSLLEGRDGYTF	TGTGCCAGCAGCTTATTAGAGGGTCGAGATGGCTACACCTTC	TRBJ1-2	.	TRBV7-9	few
CAWTDELAKNIQYF	TGTGCCTGGACAGACGAACTAGCCAAAAACATTCAGTACTTC	TRBJ2-4	.	TRBV30	.
CASSGRREGVGEAFF	TGTGCCAGCAGCGGACGCAGGGAAGGTGTAGGTGAAGCTTTCTTT	TRBJ1-1	.	TRBV7-2	.
CAWSVRGGELFF	TGTGCCTGGAGTGTACGGGGCGGGGAGCTGTTTTTT	TRBJ2-2	.	TRBV30	.
CASKPTQRANYGYTF	TGTGCCAGCAAACCCACCCAGCGAGCTAACTATGGCTACACCTTC	TRBJ1-2	.	TRBV6-1	once
CATSTRLAGVTGELFF	TGTGCCACCAGCACCAGGCTAGCGGGAGTGACCGGGGAGCTGTTTTTT	TRBJ2-2	TRBD2	TRBV15	.
CASSDGRGWEGETQYF	TGTGCCAGCAGTGATGGTCGAGGTTGGGAAGGCGAGACCCAGTACTTC	TRBJ2-5	.	TRBV25-1	.
CSVGELSDGYYGYTF	TGCAGCGTTGGGGAACTTTCGGACGGATACTATGGCTACACCTTC	TRBJ1-2	.	TRBV29-1	.
CASSLSAAYEQYF	TGTGCCAGCAGCTTAAGTGCAGCGTACGAGCAGTACTTC	TRBJ2-7	.	TRBV11-2	.
CASSFFPTVALGVFRETQYF	TGTGCCAGCAGCTTTTTCCCCACGGTAGCCTTAGGAGTGTTTCGGGAGACCCAGTACTTC	TRBJ2-5	.	TRBV7-8	many
CASSPRDNSYEQYF	TGCGCCAGCAGCCCAAGGGACAACTCCTACGAGCAGTACTTC	TRBJ2-7	.	TRBV4-1	.
CASSFHGSEQFF	TGTGCCAGCAGCTTTCATGGGAGTGAGCAGTTCTTC	TRBJ2-1	.	TRBV11-2	.
CASSFPGGWTGELFF	TGTGCCAGCAGCTTCCCGGGTGGGTGGACCGGGGAGCTGTTTTTT	TRBJ2-2	.	TRBV7-9	few
CASSRSGANVLTF	TGTGCCAGCAGCCGGTCTGGGGCCAACGTCCTGACTTTC	TRBJ2-6	.	TRBV6-5	few
CASRLAGGYEQYF	TGTGCCAGCAGACTAGCGGGAGGCTACGAGCAGTACTTC	TRBJ2-7	TRBD2	TRBV7-2	.
CASSMQLNTEAFF	TGTGCCAGCAGTATGCAGCTGAACACTGAAGCTTTCTTT	TRBJ1-1	.	TRBV28	many
CASSAGTVQETQYF	TGTGCCAGCAGCGCAGGGACAGTCCAAGAGACCCAGTACTTC	TRBJ2-5	TRBD1	TRBV9	few
CASSLSRPQHF	TGCGCCAGCTCACTTTCGCGGCCCCAGCATTTT	TRBJ1-5	.	TRBV10-1	few
CASSQDRGPRVEAFF	TGCGCCAGCAGCCAAGATCGCGGGCCCCGGGTAGAAGCTTTCTTT	TRBJ1-1	.	TRBV4-3	.